Included here is one T cell receptor beta chain sequence, with context. Its antigen is undetermined. This sample stems from a study of PD-1 blockade in mismatch repair-deficient tumors. Overall study context: Patients had 12 to 13 mismatch repair-deficient cancer types and were previously treated and progressing.

Study-wide results and caveats: After pembrolizumab, tumor-resident clones rose rapidly, then generally contracted before radiologic responses.

Some clones are missing from TCRdb's copy, which holds only in-frame ones; the method was immunoSEQ multiplex PCR. This sample has tens of thousands of clones, with roughly 80% found just once. Every patient had mismatch repair deficiency by PCR or immunohistochemistry. TCR sequencing covered a few patients who responded to pembrolizumab. The CDR3 is made up of 17 amino acids. Per germline, CDR1 SGHDT and CDR2 YYEEEE. The junction had 6 bases not matched to a gene; V was cut back by 0 bases and J by 1 base. J is TRBJ2-1 and V is TRBV5-6; TRBD2 matches 8 bases. This specimen consisted of peripheral blood, obtained 12 weeks after starting pembrolizumab. The TCR originated in an adult with mismatch repair-deficient cancer. CDR3 DNA: TGTGCCAGCAGCTTGGTAGGGGCGGGAGGTTCCTACAATGAGCAGTTCTTC. Its protein is CASSLVGAGGSYNEQFF.